The 28 T cell receptor beta chains listed next were all sequenced from one sample in a study of vaccination and CD4 T cells after COVID-19. Scientists ran DNA taken from cultured CD4+ T cells through the Oncomine TCR Beta short-read assay for sequencing. Via MiXCR, TCRdb re-called the PCR reads, giving one row per CDR3 protein. The profile shows roughly 20,000 distinct CDR3 sequences, roughly 43% of them singletons. Specified treatment: 10-day PBMC culture with coronavirus spike peptide pools or control peptides (ViraFEST assay). These receptors are not linked to any known antigen. The material was CD4+ T cells from blood, cultured in vitro, obtained after SARS-CoV-2 vaccination. Every receptor here comes from a human donor who had recovered from COVID-19.

The chain employs TRBV7-9 and TRBJ2-5, with 11 bases that match TRBD2. The CDR3 is 15 amino acids. Germline CDR1 is SEHNR and CDR2 is FQNEAQ (reference sequence). Losses at the gene ends were 4 bases for V and 3 bases for J; bases not matched to a gene: 4. This CDR3 is CASSSLLAGEETQYF. CDR3 in DNA: TGTGCCAGCAGCTCACTACTAGCGGGAGAAGAGACCCAGTACTTC.

This clonotype was seen just once. The chain recombines TRBV20-1 with TRBJ2-5; D assignment may be TRBD1 or TRBD2 (5 bases each). V lost 4 bases to trimming and J lost 1 base, with 19 bases between them. The CDR3 has 16 amino acids. Germline loops: CDR1 DFQATT, CDR2 SNEGSKA (reference sequence). CDR3 in amino acids: CSATPGEGWIQETQYF. As DNA, the CDR3 is TGCAGTGCTACTCCCGGCGAGGGGTGGATCCAAGAGACCCAGTACTTC.

This clonotype was observed a few times. The chain recombines TRBV7-6 with TRBJ1-3; D is uncertain. V lost 5 bases and J 0 bases, leaving 8 bases between the germline ends. The CDR3 is 14 amino acids. Germline V CDR1 and CDR2: SGHVS, FNYEAQ. The CDR3 coding sequence is TGTGCCAGCAGCACTACAGACTCTGGAAACACCATATATTTT. It specifies CASSTTDSGNTIYF.

The chain is built from TRBV11-2 and TRBJ2-1; TRBD1 or TRBD2 may be the D gene (6 bases each). V was trimmed by 1 base and J by 8 bases, leaving 18 bases between them. This CDR3 comprises 16 residues. Germline CDR1 is SGHAT and CDR2 is FQNNGV. The CDR3 region is CASSLGGRGQRDEQFF. In DNA, the CDR3 is TGTGCCAGCAGCTTAGGAGGCCGGGGGCAGCGCGATGAGCAGTTCTTC.

The chain couples TRBV28 to TRBJ1-1; tentative D call: TRBD1 (5 bases). Germline V CDR1 and CDR2: MDHEN, SYDVKM. V dropped 6 bases and J dropped 4 bases, with 12 bases sitting between them. This CDR3 contains 13 residues. The CDR3 DNA reads as TGTGCCAGCAGCTCGGGGACCGCCACTGAAGCTTTCTTT. It translates to CASSSGTATEAFF.

This clonotype was observed a few times. This sequence joins TRBV7-2 and TRBJ2-2; 7 bases align to TRBD2. With 3 bases clipped from V and 5 bases from J, the junction kept 3 bases outside the gene matches. This CDR3 region has 14 residues. Germline V lookup: CDR1 SGHTA, CDR2 FQGNSA. Here the CDR3 DNA reads TGTGCCAGCAGCTTGGGGGGGTGGACCGGGGAGCTGTTTTTT. It yields the protein CASSLGGWTGELFF.

A few counts support this clonotype. The junction departs from the called germline gene at one end, perhaps through a read error. This chain links TRBV20-1 with TRBJ2-5; D may correspond to TRBD1 or TRBD2 (5 bases each). The CDR3 runs to 13 residues. The germline V gene encodes CDR1 DFQATT and CDR2 SNEGSKA (reference sequence). The CDR3 protein is CSARGEQLETQYF. CDR3 in DNA: TGCAGTGCCAGAGGGGAACAGCTAGAGACCCAGTACTTC.

The chain uses TRBV11-3 and TRBJ1-4, with D perhaps matching TRBD1 (5 bases). The germline V and J ends were trimmed by 1 base and 7 bases, with 16 bases remaining between them. Per germline, CDR1 SGHNT and CDR2 YENEEA. The CDR3 runs 16 residues. The CDR3 is CASSLVNQGASEKLFF. Here the CDR3 DNA reads TGTGCCAGCAGCTTAGTAAATCAAGGGGCGAGTGAAAAACTGTTTTTT. Full variable domain (outside the CDR3, taken from reference TRBV11-3 and TRBJ1-4): EAGVVQSPRYKIIEKKQPVAFWCNPISGHNTLYWYLQNLGQGPELLIRYENEEAVDDSQLPKDRFSAERLKGVDSTLKIQPAELGDSAVYLCASSLVNQGASEKLFFGSGTQLSVL.

The chain uses TRBV6-1 and TRBJ1-5, with a weak D call TRBD1 (5 bases). Germline-derived CDR1 and CDR2 are MNHNS and SASEGT. V lost 5 bases, J lost 5 bases, and 16 bases lay in between. This CDR3 contains 15 residues. DNA for the CDR3: TGTGCCAGCAGTCTCTGGGGCAGGGATGATCAGCCCCAGCATTTT. It encodes CASSLWGRDDQPQHF.

This clonotype has a handful of counts. The chain joins TRBV6-5 to TRBJ1-2, with D perhaps TRBD1 (6 bases). Germline lookup yields CDR1 MNHEY and CDR2 SVGAGI. V was clipped by 4 bases and J by 2 bases, with 11 bases between them. CDR3 length equals 14 residues. CDR3 nucleotide sequence: TGTGCCAGCAGTTCAGGGGATCTCAACTATGGCTACACCTTC. Translated: CASSSGDLNYGYTF.

The rearrangement links TRBV12-3 or TRBV12-4 to TRBJ1-1, with D hard to call. V was pared by 6 bases and J by 8 bases, with 7 bases between. The CDR3 runs 10 residues. CDR3: CASRALEAFF. The CDR3 DNA is TGTGCCAGCAGGGCCTTGGAAGCTTTCTTT.

The chain couples TRBV6-1 to TRBJ2-7; D is undetermined. CDR1 is MNHNS and CDR2 is SASEGT in the germline V gene. Between the trimmed V and J ends, which lost 6 bases and 4 bases, there was a span of 7 bases. This CDR3 is built from 11 residues. The CDR3 is CASRREYEQYF. The CDR3 coding sequence is TGTGCCAGCAGAAGAGAATACGAGCAGTACTTC.

The chain carries TRBV4-3 and TRBJ1-2; 8 nucleotides line up with TRBD1. Germline V gives CDR1 LGHNA, CDR2 YSLEER. The CDR3 loop spans 16 amino acids. Germline trimming cut 0 bases from V and 4 bases from J; bases unmatched to any gene: 7. The CDR3 DNA is TGCGCCAGCAGCCAAGATGGGACAGGTCGACCCTATGGCTACACCTTC. It specifies CASSQDGTGRPYGYTF.

The J gene is TRBJ2-5, the V gene TRBV6-5; TRBD2 aligns across 15 bases. V shed 6 bases, J shed 5 bases, and the junction held 13 bases outside the gene matches. There are 18 residues in the CDR3. The germline CDR1 and CDR2 sequences are MNHEY and SVGAGI. The CDR3 region has the DNA TGTGCCAGCAGCTACACGGGACTAGCGGGAGGTATCCGGGAGACCCAGTACTTC. Amino acid sequence: CASSYTGLAGGIRETQYF.

In its sample, this clonotype was seen a few times. The CDR3 reads CASSQVNSPLHF. The CDR3, as DNA: TGTGCCAGCAGCCAGGTGAATTCACCCCTCCACTTT. The chain joins TRBV5-4 to TRBJ1-6, with unresolved D. The V end was cut by 4 bases, the J end by 7 bases, with 6 bases between. CDR3 length: 12 amino acids. Germline V lookup: CDR1 SGHNT, CDR2 YYREEE (reference sequence).

The CDR3 reads CASSSPGTGYHEQYF. CDR3 DNA: TGTGCCAGCAGTTCCCCCGGGACAGGGTACCACGAGCAGTACTTC. This chain links TRBV6-2 or TRBV6-3 with TRBJ2-7; 9 nucleotides match TRBD1. V trimming: 4 bases; J trimming: 5 bases; junction bases outside the gene matches: 9. CDR1 and CDR2 (germline): MNHEY, SVGEGT. This CDR3 contains 15 residues.

The chain combines TRBV7-9 with TRBJ1-4; D is undetermined. In germline, CDR1 is SEHNR, CDR2 FQNEAQ (reference sequence). With 6 bases removed from V and 8 bases from J, the gap between germline ends came to 7 bases. This CDR3 spans 11 amino acids. The CDR3 protein is CASRLNEKLFF. The CDR3 nucleotides are TGTGCCAGCAGATTAAACGAAAAACTGTTTTTT.

In its sample, this clonotype was seen a few times. The CDR3 coding sequence is TGTGCCAGCAGCAAGTTGAGGGGAGGGCCAGTGAATGAGCAGTTCTTC. Its protein product is CASSKLRGGPVNEQFF. The chain is built from TRBV21-1 and TRBJ2-1; the table's TRBD2 call for D was not verified on the DNA. TRBV21-1 is termed a pseudogene. The CDR3 consists of 16 residues.

The gene calls are TRBV11-3 and TRBJ1-1, with TRBD1 matching over 9 bases. Germline CDR1 reads SGHNT; CDR2 reads YENEEA. The CDR3 sequence is 14 residues long. After removal of 6 bases from V and 5 bases from J, the junction contained 7 bases not matched to a gene. The DNA for the CDR3 is TGTGCCAGCAGTGGGGGGACAGGGTATACTGAAGCTTTCTTT. This translates into CASSGGTGYTEAFF.

This clonotype has just a few counts. The chain recombines TRBV5-4 with TRBJ1-6; D is ambiguous. Germline V gene sequence: CDR1 SGHNT, CDR2 YYREEE (reference sequence). This CDR3 region has 15 residues. Trimming shortened V by 0 bases and J by 8 bases, and 12 bases separated the two germline ends. The CDR3 sequence: CASSLEGQVDSPLHF. In DNA, the CDR3 is TGTGCCAGCAGCTTGGAAGGGCAAGTCGATTCACCCCTCCACTTT.

This CDR3 is CASSNTGGEQFF. The CDR3 region has the DNA TGTGCCAGTAGCAACACGGGTGGTGAGCAGTTCTTC. The genes are TRBV19 and TRBJ2-1; D is uncertain. There are 12 residues in the CDR3. V was clipped by 6 bases and J by 9 bases, with 12 bases between them. Germline V gives CDR1 LNHDA, CDR2 SQIVND (reference sequence).

The chain employs TRBV20-1 and TRBJ1-4; D ambiguous. This CDR3 comprises 14 residues. In germline, CDR1 is DFQATT, CDR2 SNEGSKA (reference sequence). V lost 6 bases to trimming and J lost 6 bases, with 17 bases between them. CDR3 protein: CSAPSLGSDEKLFF. CDR3 nucleotide sequence: TGCAGTGCCCCGTCCCTGGGTAGCGATGAAAAACTGTTTTTT.

This clonotype occurred a few times. This sequence joins TRBV6-1 and TRBJ2-3; no clear D. This CDR3 region has 14 residues. V lost 7 bases and J lost 0, with 11 bases in between. Germline CDR1 reads MNHNS; CDR2 reads SASEGT. The CDR3 is CASTHRTSTDTQYF. CDR3 in DNA: TGTGCCAGCACCCACAGAACTAGCACAGATACGCAGTATTTT.

V usage is TRBV19 and J usage is TRBJ2-1, with 7 bases identical to TRBD2. This CDR3 is built from 14 residues. Losses at the gene ends were 3 bases for V and 7 bases for J; bases not matched to a gene: 6. Germline lookup yields CDR1 LNHDA and CDR2 SQIVND (reference sequence). CDR3 bases: TGTGCCAGTAGTATGGGGGGGATTGGGAATGAGCAGTTCTTC. Amino acid sequence: CASSMGGIGNEQFF.

This clonotype was seen once. J is TRBJ1-4 and V is TRBV19, with 10 positions matching TRBD1. After removal of 7 bases from V and 8 bases from J, the junction contained 13 bases not matched to a gene. This CDR3 is 16 amino acids long. The germline V gene encodes CDR1 LNHDA and CDR2 SQIVND (reference sequence). The CDR3 sequence: CASTHALGQGIEKLFF. CDR3 bases: TGTGCCAGTACCCACGCCCTGGGACAGGGGATCGAAAAACTGTTTTTT.

The V and J genes are TRBV28 and TRBJ2-1; 8 bases agree with TRBD2. This CDR3 has 15 amino acids. V lost 3 bases, J lost 0 bases, and 1 base stayed unmatched. Germline V gene sequence: CDR1 MDHEN, CDR2 SYDVKM. DNA for the CDR3: TGTGCCAGCAGTTTCCTAGCGGGCTCCTACAATGAGCAGTTCTTC. This encodes CASSFLAGSYNEQFF.

This clonotype came up a few times. The chain is built from TRBV11-2 and TRBJ2-6; 7 bases align to TRBD1. The V gene end was trimmed by 5 bases and the J gene end by 8 bases; junction bases not matched to a gene: 9. In germline, CDR1 is SGHAT, CDR2 FQNNGV. CDR3 length equals 15 residues. CDR3 DNA: TGTGCCAGCAGCAGGACAGGTTCCCCACCCAACGTCCTGACTTTC. It translates to CASSRTGSPPNVLTF.

This sequence joins TRBV5-1 and TRBJ2-5; D is undetermined. Germline V CDR1 and CDR2: SGHRS, YFSETQ. V was pared by 0 bases and J by 2 bases, with 5 bases between. CDR3 length equals 13 residues. Written as DNA, the CDR3 is TGCGCCAGCAGCTTGGGGGGTCAAGAGACCCAGTACTTC. The encoded protein is CASSLGGQETQYF.